Listed below are T cell receptor beta chains from one sample, sequenced in a study of Graves' ophthalmopathy and Graves' hyperthyroidism. TCRdb reprocessed the multiplex PCR reads via MiXCR and lists one record per CDR3 protein. The repertoire holds 450,000 or so distinct CDR3 sequences, with around an eighth as singletons. The sample was blood. The receptors were gathered from a woman aged 25 to 39 with Graves' ophthalmopathy. CDR3s include the opening cysteine and the closing phenylalanine or tryptophan. A D gene is named only where the DNA matches it firmly. Part of the rows lack a size; the others show once, few, many or a class for expanded clones.

D: TRBD1
J: TRBJ1-2
size: many
V: TRBV7-8
CDR3: CASSAYRGANYGYTF
DNA: TGTGCCAGCAGCGCTTACAGGGGAGCTAACTATGGCTACACCTTC

D: .
J: TRBJ1-1
size: many
V: TRBV6-2/TRBV6-3
CDR3: CASSYPGGANTEAFF
DNA: TGTGCCAGCAGTTACCCCGGGGGGGCGAACACTGAAGCTTTCTTT

D: .
J: TRBJ2-2
size: few
V: TRBV5-1
CDR3: CANSLVVGGELFF
DNA: TGCGCCAACAGCCTCGTCGTCGGCGGGGAGCTGTTTTTT

D: .
J: TRBJ2-2
size: many
V: TRBV6-5
CDR3: CASSYPPTGIDTGELFF
DNA: TGTGCCAGCAGTTACCCCCCGACAGGAATAGACACCGGGGAGCTGTTTTTT

D: .
J: TRBJ1-6
size: many
V: TRBV19
CDR3: CASSNRNSPLHF
DNA: TGTGCCAGTAGTAACCGGAATTCACCCCTCCACTTT

D: .
J: TRBJ1-2
size: .
V: TRBV29-1
CDR3: CSVAFGNGYTF
DNA: TGCAGCGTTGCCTTTGGAAATGGCTACACCTTC

D: TRBD2
J: TRBJ2-5
size: many
V: TRBV20-1
CDR3: CSARLLAGGETQYF
DNA: TGCAGTGCTAGGCTACTAGCGGGAGGTGAAACCCAGTACTTC

D: .
J: TRBJ1-2
size: many
V: TRBV12-3/TRBV12-4
CDR3: CASSPTLRGNGAGYTF
DNA: TGTGCCAGCAGCCCCACTTTAAGGGGGAATGGGGCTGGCTACACCTTC

D: TRBD2
J: TRBJ2-5
size: many
V: TRBV28
CDR3: CASRYLGGQETQYF
DNA: TGTGCCAGCAGATACCTCGGGGGGCAAGAGACCCAGTACTTC

D: .
J: TRBJ2-7
size: many
V: TRBV6-1
CDR3: CASSPAAYEQYF
DNA: TGTGCCAGCAGTCCAGCAGCCTACGAGCAGTACTTC

D: TRBD1
J: TRBJ1-1
size: many
V: TRBV7-9
CDR3: CASSSRGLLVTEAFF
DNA: TGTGCCAGCAGCTCCAGGGGGCTGTTGGTCACTGAAGCTTTCTTT

D: .
J: TRBJ2-1
size: .
V: TRBV20-1
CDR3: CSAIRDTNYEQFF
DNA: TGCAGTGCTATCCGGGACACGAATTACGAGCAGTTCTTC

D: .
J: TRBJ2-7
size: many
V: TRBV6-1
CDR3: CASSVEGRTSYEQYF
DNA: TGTGCCAGCAGTGTAGAGGGTCGAACCTCCTACGAGCAGTACTTC

D: TRBD1
J: TRBJ2-7
size: few
V: TRBV10-3
CDR3: CAISPRQGVFHEQYF
DNA: TGTGCCATCAGTCCCCGACAGGGGGTATTTCACGAGCAGTACTTC

D: TRBD2
J: TRBJ2-7
size: many
V: TRBV6-1
CDR3: CASSVGLAGFNEQYF
DNA: TGTGCCAGCAGTGTAGGACTAGCGGGATTTAACGAGCAGTACTTC

D: .
J: TRBJ2-5
size: .
V: TRBV30
CDR3: CAWSLISETQYF
DNA: TGTGCCTGGAGTCTCATCTCGGAGACCCAGTACTTC

D: .
J: TRBJ2-7
size: many
V: TRBV11-1
CDR3: CASSLTDSYEQYF
DNA: TGTGCCAGCAGCCTGACAGACTCCTACGAGCAGTACTTC

D: .
J: TRBJ1-5
size: few
V: TRBV27
CDR3: CASSLGMLQPQHF
DNA: TGTGCCAGCAGTCTCGGAATGCTTCAGCCCCAGCATTTT

D: TRBD1
J: TRBJ2-5
size: many
V: TRBV7-2
CDR3: CASSLHGTGQETQYF
DNA: TGTGCCAGCAGCTTACACGGGACAGGTCAAGAGACCCAGTACTTC

D: .
J: TRBJ2-6
size: many
V: TRBV29-1
CDR3: CSAAPPGSGANVLTF
DNA: TGCAGCGCTGCCCCTCCAGGCTCTGGGGCCAACGTCCTGACTTTC

D: .
J: TRBJ2-5
size: few
V: TRBV20-1
CDR3: CSARVDSSSQETQYF
DNA: TGCAGTGCTAGGGTAGACAGCTCTTCCCAAGAGACCCAGTACTTC

D: .
J: TRBJ2-7
size: .
V: TRBV7-9
CDR3: CASRPDTSYEQYF
DNA: TGTGCCAGCAGACCGGACACCTCCTACGAGCAGTACTTC

D: .
J: TRBJ1-3
size: many
V: TRBV12-3/TRBV12-4
CDR3: CASSLATGMGNTIYF
DNA: TGTGCCAGCAGTTTAGCAACAGGGATGGGAAACACCATATATTTT

D: .
J: TRBJ1-3
size: many
V: TRBV6-1
CDR3: CASIMTGPSSGNTIYF
DNA: TGTGCCAGCATCATGACAGGTCCCAGCTCTGGAAACACCATATATTTT

D: TRBD2
J: TRBJ2-7
size: many
V: TRBV20-1
CDR3: CSARDTAGGHEQYF
DNA: TGCAGTGCTAGAGATACGGCGGGAGGTCACGAGCAGTACTTC

D: .
J: TRBJ2-7
size: many
V: TRBV6-5
CDR3: CASSLVVTYEQYF
DNA: TGTGCCAGCAGTTTGGTGGTCACCTACGAGCAGTACTTC

D: TRBD2
J: TRBJ2-7
size: few
V: TRBV3-1
CDR3: CASSQGAPRGGGEQYF
DNA: TGTGCCAGCAGCCAAGGCGCGCCGCGGGGGGGTGGTGAGCAGTACTTC

D: TRBD1
J: TRBJ2-7
size: many
V: TRBV12-3/TRBV12-4
CDR3: CASRSTGDYEQYF
DNA: TGTGCCAGCAGATCCACAGGGGACTACGAGCAGTACTTC

D: .
J: TRBJ1-2
size: many
V: TRBV7-9
CDR3: CASSLALGGDYGYTF
DNA: TGTGCCAGCAGCTTAGCGCTCGGGGGCGACTATGGCTACACCTTC

D: .
J: TRBJ1-5
size: many
V: TRBV6-1
CDR3: CASTRGGQPQHF
DNA: TGTGCCAGCACCCGGGGCGGTCAGCCCCAGCATTTT

D: .
J: TRBJ2-2
size: many
V: TRBV29-1
CDR3: CSVVRGNTGELFF
DNA: TGCAGCGTTGTTAGGGGGAACACCGGGGAGCTGTTTTTT

D: .
J: TRBJ1-2
size: .
V: TRBV4-1
CDR3: CASSQGLFRYYGYTF
DNA: TGCGCCAGCAGCCAGGGTCTGTTTAGGTACTATGGCTACACCTTC

D: .
J: TRBJ2-2
size: few
V: TRBV19
CDR3: CASSPLVGAGELFF
DNA: TGTGCCAGTAGCCCACTCGTAGGGGCCGGGGAGCTGTTTTTT

D: .
J: TRBJ2-7
size: .
V: TRBV18
CDR3: CASSRLVGTSPYEQYF
DNA: TGTGCCAGCTCACGGTTAGTAGGGACTTCACCTTACGAGCAGTACTTC

D: TRBD2
J: TRBJ2-3
size: few
V: TRBV6-5
CDR3: CASSYSGLAGTDTQYF
DNA: TGTGCCAGCAGTTACTCCGGACTAGCGGGCACAGATACGCAGTATTTT

D: TRBD1
J: TRBJ1-2
size: few
V: TRBV11-2
CDR3: CASSNSYRGFSYGYTF
DNA: TGTGCCAGCAGCAATTCCTACAGGGGATTTTCCTATGGCTACACCTTC

D: TRBD1
J: TRBJ1-2
size: many
V: TRBV6-5
CDR3: CASSSGTGVANYGYTF
DNA: TGTGCCAGCAGCTCCGGGACAGGGGTAGCTAACTATGGCTACACCTTC